This record concerns one TCR beta chain sequence. Its antigen is as yet unknown. In the PCR, 60 Vbeta and 13 Jbeta primers were used. Some clones are missing from TCRdb's copy, which holds only in-frame ones; the method was immunoSEQ multiplex PCR. The sample holds about 140,000 clones. The source of the sample is a study of cytomegalovirus exposure and HLA in healthy donors. General observations from the study: About 150 TCR beta chains were listed as cytomegalovirus-associated.

Germline loops: CDR1 KGHSH, CDR2 LQKENI. The CDR3 runs to 14 residues. V lost 3 bases, J lost 2 bases, and 3 bases stayed unmatched. The clonotype originates from a man aged 35 to 55 in good health and CMV-seronegative. Sequences were obtained from PBMCs. The V and J genes are TRBV18 and TRBJ2-5; TRBD1 matches 7 bases. CDR3 in amino acids: CASSPGRGQETQYF. CDR3 DNA sequence: TGTGCCAGCTCACCGGGCAGGGGGCAAGAGACCCAGTACTTC.